This entry is about one T cell receptor beta chain. Its target is unknown. Template material for amplifying TCR beta CDR3 regions consisted of RNA transcripts. HTBI primers drove first-round RT-PCR of the TCR CDR3. TCRdb re-called the multiplex PCR reads through MiXCR, storing one row per CDR3 protein. The table lists 610,000 or so distinct CDR3 sequences, roughly 46% of them singletons. Each diagnosis was grounded in clinical symptoms, serum thyroxine and TRAb, thyroid ultrasound, and orbital computed tomography. The data were obtained in a study of T cells in Graves' hyperthyroidism and ophthalmopathy. Study-wide points: A model built on 13 V-J features separated ophthalmopathy from stable hyperthyroidism.

The clonotype was recovered from a woman between 18 and 29 years old with Graves' hyperthyroidism. The source material was peripheral blood or thyroid tissue (not recorded which).

CDR3 in amino acids: CASSNDRGQETQYF. CDR3 DNA: TGTGCCAGCAGCAACGACAGGGGGCAAGAGACCCAGTACTTC. The chain is built from TRBV7-3 and TRBJ2-5; 9 bases are shared with TRBD1. The CDR3 has 14 residues. V was clipped by 5 bases and J by 2 bases; unmatched bases: 3. Germline V gene sequence: CDR1 SGHTA, CDR2 FQGTGA.